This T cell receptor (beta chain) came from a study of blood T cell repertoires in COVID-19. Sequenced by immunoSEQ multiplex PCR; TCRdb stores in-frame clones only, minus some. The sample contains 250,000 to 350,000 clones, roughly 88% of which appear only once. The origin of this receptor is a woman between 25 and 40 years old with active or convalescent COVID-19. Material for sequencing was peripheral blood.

The CDR3 DNA reads as TGTGCCACAATGTTGGGACAGGGGGACAATGAGCAGTTCTTC. It encodes CATMLGQGDNEQFF. The chain uses TRBV10-3 and TRBJ2-1, with TRBD1 matching over 11 bases. CDR1 and CDR2 from the germline V gene are ENHRY and SYGVKD. The CDR3 is made up of 14 amino acids. J was trimmed by 5 bases and V by 10 bases; bases with no gene match: 7.